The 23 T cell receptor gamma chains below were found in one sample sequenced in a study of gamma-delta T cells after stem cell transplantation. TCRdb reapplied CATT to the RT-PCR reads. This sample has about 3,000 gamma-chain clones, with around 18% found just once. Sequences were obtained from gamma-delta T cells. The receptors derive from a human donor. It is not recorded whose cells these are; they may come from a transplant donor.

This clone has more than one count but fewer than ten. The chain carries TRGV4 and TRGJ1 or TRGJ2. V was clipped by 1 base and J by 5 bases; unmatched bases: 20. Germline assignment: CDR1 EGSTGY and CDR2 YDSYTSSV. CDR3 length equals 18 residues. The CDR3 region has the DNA TGTGCCACCTGGGATGGCCCTAAACCCCCGGGAGGGCATTATAAGAAACTCTTT. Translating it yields CATWDGPKPPGGHYKKLF.

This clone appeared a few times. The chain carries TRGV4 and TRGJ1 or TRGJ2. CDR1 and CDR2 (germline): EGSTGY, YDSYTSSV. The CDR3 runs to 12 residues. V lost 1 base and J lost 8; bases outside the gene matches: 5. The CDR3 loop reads CATWDGRDKKLF. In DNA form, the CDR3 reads TGTGCCACCTGGGATGGCCGGGATAAGAAACTCTTT.

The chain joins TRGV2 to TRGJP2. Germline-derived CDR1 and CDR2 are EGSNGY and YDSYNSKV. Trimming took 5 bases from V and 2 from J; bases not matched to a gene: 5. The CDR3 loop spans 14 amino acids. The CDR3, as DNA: TGTGCCACCTGGGGCGAAAGTAGTGATTGGATCAAGACGTTT. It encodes CATWGESSDWIKTF.

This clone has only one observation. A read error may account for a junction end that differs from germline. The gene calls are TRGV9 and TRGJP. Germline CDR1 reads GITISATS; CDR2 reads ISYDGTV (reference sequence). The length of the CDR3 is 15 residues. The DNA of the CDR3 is TGTGCCTTGTGGGAGGTGATGTTGGGCAAAAAAAACAAGGTATTT. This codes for CALWEVMLGKKNKVF.

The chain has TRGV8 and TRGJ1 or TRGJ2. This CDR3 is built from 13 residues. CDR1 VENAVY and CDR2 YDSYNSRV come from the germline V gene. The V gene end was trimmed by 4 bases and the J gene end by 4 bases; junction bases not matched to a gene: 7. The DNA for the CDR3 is TGTGCCACCTGGGACCCGATCTATTATAAGAAACTCTTT. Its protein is CATWDPIYYKKLF.

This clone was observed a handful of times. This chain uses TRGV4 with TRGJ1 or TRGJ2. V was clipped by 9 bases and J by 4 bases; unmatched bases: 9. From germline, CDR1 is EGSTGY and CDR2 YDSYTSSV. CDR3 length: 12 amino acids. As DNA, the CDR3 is TGTGCCACCGCCCTCCTATATTATAAGAAACTCTTT. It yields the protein CATALLYYKKLF.

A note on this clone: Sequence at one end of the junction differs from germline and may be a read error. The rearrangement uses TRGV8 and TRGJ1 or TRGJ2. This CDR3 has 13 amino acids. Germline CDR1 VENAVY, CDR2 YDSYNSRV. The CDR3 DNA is TGTGCCACCTGGGGACCGAATTATGATAAGAAACTCTTT. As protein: CATWGPNYDKKLF.

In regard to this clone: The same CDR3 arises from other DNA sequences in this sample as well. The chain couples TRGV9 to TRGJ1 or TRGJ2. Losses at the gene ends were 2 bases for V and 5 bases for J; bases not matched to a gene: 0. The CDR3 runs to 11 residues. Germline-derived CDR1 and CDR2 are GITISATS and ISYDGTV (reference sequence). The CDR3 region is CALWEDYKKLF. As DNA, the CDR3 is TGTGCCTTGTGGGAGGATTATAAGAAACTCTTT.

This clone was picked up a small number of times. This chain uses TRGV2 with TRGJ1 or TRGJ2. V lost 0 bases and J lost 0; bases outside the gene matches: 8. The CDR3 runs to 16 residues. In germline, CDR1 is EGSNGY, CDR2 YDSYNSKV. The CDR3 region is CATWDGGGGNYYKKLF. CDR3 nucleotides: TGTGCCACCTGGGACGGGGGGGGTGGGAATTATTATAAGAAACTCTTT.

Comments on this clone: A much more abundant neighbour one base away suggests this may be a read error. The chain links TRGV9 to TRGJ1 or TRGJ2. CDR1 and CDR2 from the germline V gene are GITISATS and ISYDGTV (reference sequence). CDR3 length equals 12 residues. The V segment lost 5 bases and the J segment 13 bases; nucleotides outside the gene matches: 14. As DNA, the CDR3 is TGTGCCTTGTGGGGTCCCCTCTTTAATAAACTCTTT. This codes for CALWGPLFNKLF.

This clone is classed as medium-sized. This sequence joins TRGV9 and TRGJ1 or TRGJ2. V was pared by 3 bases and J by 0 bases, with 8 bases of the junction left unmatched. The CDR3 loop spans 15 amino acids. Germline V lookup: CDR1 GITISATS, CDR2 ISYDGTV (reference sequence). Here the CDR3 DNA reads TGTGCCTTGTGGGAGACCTTGGGGAATTATTATAAGAAACTCTTT. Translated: CALWETLGNYYKKLF.

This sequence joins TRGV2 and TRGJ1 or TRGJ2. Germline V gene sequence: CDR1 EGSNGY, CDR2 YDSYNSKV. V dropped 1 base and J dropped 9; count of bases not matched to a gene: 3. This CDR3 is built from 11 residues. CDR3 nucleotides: TGTGCCACCTGGGACGGCACTAAGAAACTCTTT. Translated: CATWDGTKKLF.

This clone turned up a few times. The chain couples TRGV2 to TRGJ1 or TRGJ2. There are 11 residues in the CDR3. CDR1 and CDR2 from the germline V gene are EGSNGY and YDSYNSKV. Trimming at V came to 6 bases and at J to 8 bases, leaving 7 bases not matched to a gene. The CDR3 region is CATWSDDKKLF. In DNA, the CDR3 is TGTGCCACCTGGTCTGATGATAAGAAACTCTTT.

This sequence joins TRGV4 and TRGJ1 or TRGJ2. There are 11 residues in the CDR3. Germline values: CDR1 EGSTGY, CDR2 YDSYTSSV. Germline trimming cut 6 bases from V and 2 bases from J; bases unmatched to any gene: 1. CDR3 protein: CATWYYYKKLF. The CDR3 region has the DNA TGTGCCACCTGGTATTATTATAAGAAACTCTTT.

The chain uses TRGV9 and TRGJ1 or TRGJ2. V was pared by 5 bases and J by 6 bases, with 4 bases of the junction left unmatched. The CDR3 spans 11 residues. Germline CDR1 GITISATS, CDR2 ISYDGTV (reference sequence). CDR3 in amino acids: CALWVFYKKLF. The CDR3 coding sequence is TGTGCCTTGTGGGTATTTTATAAGAAACTCTTT.

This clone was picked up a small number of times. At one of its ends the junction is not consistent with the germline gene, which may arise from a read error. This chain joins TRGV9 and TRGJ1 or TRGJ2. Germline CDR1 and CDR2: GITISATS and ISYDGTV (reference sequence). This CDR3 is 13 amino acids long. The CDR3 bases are TGTGCCTCGTGGGAGTTATTAAATTATAAGAAACTCTTT. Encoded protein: CASWELLNYKKLF.

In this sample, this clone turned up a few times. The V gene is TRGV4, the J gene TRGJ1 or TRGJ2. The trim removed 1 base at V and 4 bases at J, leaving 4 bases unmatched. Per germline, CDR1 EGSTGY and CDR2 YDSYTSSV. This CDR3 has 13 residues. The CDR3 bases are TGTGCCACCTGGGATGGAGCCTATTATAAGAAACTCTTT. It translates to CATWDGAYYKKLF.

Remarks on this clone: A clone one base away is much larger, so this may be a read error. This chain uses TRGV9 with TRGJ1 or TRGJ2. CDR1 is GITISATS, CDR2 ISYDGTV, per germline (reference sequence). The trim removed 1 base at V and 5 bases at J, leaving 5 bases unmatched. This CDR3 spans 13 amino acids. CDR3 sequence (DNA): TGTGCCTTGTGGGAGGTCGGCGATTATAAGAAACTCTTT. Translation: CALWEVGDYKKLF.

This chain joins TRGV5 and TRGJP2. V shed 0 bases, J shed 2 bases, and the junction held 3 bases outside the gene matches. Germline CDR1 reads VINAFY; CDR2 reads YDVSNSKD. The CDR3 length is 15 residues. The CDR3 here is CATWDRRSSDWIKTF. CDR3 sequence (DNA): TGTGCCACCTGGGACAGGCGGAGTAGTGATTGGATCAAGACGTTT.

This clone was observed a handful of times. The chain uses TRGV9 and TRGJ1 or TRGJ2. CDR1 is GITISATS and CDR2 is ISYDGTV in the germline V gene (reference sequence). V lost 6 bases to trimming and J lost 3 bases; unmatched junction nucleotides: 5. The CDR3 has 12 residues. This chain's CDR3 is CALWLGYYKKLF. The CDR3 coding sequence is TGTGCCTTGTGGCTCGGTTATTATAAGAAACTCTTT.

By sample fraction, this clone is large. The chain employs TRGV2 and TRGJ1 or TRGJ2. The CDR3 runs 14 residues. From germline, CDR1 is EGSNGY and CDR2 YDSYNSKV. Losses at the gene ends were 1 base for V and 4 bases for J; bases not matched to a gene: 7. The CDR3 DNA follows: TGTGCCACCTGGGACGGTCGAGAATATTATAAGAAACTCTTT. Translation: CATWDGREYYKKLF.

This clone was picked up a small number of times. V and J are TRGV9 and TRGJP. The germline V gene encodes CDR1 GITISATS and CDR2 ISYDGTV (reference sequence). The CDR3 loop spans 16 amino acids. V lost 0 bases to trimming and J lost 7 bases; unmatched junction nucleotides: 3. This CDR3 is CALWEVAELGKKIKVF. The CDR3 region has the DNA TGTGCCTTGTGGGAGGTGGCGGAGTTGGGCAAAAAAATCAAGGTATTT.

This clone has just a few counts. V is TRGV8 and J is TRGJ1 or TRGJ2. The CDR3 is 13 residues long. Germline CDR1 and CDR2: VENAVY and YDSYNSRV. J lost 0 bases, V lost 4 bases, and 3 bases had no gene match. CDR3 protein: CATWDPNYYKKLF. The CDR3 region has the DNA TGTGCCACCTGGGACCCGAATTATTATAAGAAACTCTTT.